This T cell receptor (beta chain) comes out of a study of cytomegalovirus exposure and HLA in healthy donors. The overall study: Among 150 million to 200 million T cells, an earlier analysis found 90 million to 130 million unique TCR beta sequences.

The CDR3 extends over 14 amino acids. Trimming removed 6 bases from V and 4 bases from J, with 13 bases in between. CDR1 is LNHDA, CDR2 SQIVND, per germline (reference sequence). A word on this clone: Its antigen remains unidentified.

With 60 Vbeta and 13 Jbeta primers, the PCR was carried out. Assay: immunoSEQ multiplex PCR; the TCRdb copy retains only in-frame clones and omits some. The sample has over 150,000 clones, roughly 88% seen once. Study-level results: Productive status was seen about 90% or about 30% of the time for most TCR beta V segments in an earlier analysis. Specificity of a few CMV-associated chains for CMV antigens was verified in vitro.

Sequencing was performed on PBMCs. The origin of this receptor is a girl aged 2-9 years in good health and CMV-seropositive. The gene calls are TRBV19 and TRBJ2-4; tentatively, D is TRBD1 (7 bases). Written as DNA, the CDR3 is TGTGCCAGTAGATCTCCAGGGGGGAAAAACATTCAGTACTTC. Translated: CASRSPGGKNIQYF.